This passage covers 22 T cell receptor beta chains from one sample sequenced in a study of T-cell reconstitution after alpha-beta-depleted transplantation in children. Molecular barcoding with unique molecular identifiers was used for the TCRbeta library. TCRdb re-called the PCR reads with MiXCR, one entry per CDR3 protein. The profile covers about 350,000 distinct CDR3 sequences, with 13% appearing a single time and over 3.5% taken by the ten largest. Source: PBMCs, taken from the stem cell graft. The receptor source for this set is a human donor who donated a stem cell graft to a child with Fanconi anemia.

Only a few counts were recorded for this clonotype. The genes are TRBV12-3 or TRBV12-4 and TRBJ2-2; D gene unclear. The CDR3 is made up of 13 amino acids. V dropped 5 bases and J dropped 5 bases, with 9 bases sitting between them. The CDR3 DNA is TGTGCCAGCAGTCCTGGGGAAACCGGGGAGCTGTTTTTT. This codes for CASSPGETGELFF.

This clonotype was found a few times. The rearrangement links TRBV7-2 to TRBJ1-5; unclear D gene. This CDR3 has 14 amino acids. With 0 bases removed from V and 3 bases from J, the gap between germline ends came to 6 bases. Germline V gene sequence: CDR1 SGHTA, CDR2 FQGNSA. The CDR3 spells CASSLAGYNQPQHF. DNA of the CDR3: TGTGCCAGCAGCTTAGCAGGGTACAATCAGCCCCAGCATTTT.

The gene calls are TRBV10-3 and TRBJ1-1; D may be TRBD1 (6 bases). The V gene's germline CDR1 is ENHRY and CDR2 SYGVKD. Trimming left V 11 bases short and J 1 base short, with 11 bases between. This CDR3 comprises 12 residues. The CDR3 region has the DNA TGTGCCTCAGGGGCGCGGAACACTGAAGCTTTCTTT. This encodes CASGARNTEAFF.

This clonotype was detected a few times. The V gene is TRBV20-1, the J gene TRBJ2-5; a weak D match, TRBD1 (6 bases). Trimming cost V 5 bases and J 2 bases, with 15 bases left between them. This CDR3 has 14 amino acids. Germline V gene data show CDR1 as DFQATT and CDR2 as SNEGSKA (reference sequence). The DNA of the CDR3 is TGCAGTGCTCCACGCACAGGGCTTCAAGAGACCCAGTACTTC. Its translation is CSAPRTGLQETQYF.

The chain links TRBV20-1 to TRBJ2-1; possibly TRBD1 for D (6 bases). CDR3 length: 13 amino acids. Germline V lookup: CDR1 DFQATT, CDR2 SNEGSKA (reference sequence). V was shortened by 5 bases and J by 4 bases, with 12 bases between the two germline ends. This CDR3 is CSAPGTFYNEQFF. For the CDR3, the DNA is TGCAGTGCTCCGGGGACATTTTACAATGAGCAGTTCTTC.

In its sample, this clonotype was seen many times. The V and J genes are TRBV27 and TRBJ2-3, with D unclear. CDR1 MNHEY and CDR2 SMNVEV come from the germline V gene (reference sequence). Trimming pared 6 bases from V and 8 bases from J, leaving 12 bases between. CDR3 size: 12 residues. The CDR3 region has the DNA TGTGCCAGCAGGAGCCGGGCAACTACGCAGTATTTT. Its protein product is CASRSRATTQYF.

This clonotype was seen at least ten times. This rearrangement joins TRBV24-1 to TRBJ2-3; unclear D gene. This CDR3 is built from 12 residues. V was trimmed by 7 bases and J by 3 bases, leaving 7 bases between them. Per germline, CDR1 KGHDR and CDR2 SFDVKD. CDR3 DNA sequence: TGTGCCACCAGCCAAGATACAGATACGCAGTATTTT. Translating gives CATSQDTDTQYF.

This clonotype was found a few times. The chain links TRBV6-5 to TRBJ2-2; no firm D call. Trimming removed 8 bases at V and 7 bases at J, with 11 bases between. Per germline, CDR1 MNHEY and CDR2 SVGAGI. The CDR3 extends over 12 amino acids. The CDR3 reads CASSVDYGELFF. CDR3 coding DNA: TGTGCCAGCTCGGTAGATTACGGGGAGCTGTTTTTT.

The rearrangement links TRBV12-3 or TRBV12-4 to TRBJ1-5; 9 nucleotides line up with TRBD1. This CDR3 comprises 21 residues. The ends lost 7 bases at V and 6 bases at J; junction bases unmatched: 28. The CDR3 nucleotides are TGTGCCAGCAATTTTCCCTATTCCGGGGACAGGGCTCAACGGGTAAGTCAGCCCCAGCATTTT. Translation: CASNFPYSGDRAQRVSQPQHF.

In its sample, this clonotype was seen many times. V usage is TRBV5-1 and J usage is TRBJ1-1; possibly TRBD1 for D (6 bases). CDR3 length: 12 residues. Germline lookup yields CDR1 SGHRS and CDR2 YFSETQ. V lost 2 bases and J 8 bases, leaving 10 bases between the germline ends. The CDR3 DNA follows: TGCGCCAGCAGCTTAACGGGGGGCGAAGCTTTCTTT. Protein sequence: CASSLTGGEAFF.

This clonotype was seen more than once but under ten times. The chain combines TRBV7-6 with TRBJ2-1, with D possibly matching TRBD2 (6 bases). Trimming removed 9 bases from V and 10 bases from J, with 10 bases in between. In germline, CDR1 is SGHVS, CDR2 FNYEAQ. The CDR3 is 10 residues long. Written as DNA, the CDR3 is TGTGCCAGTGGGGGGATAGAGCAGTTCTTC. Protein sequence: CASGGIEQFF.

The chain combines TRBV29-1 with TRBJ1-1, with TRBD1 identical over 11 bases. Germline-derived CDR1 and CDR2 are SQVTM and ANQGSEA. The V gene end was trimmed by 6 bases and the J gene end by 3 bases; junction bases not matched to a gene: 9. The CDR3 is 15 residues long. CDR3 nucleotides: TGCAGCGTCAGGACAGGGGGCCCCCCGGACACTGAAGCTTTCTTT. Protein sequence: CSVRTGGPPDTEAFF. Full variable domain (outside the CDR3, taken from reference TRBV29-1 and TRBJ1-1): SAVISQKPSRDICQRGTSLTIQCQVDSQVTMMFWYRQQPGQSLTLIATANQGSEATYESGFVIDKFPISRPNLTFSTLTVSNMSPEDSSIYLCSVRTGGPPDTEAFFGQGTRLTVV.

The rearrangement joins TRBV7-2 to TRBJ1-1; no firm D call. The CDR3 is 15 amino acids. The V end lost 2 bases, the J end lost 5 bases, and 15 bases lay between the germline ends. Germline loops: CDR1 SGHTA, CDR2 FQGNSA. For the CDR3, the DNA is TGTGCCAGCAGCTTAAATTTACGTGGGCATACTGAAGCTTTCTTT. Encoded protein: CASSLNLRGHTEAFF.

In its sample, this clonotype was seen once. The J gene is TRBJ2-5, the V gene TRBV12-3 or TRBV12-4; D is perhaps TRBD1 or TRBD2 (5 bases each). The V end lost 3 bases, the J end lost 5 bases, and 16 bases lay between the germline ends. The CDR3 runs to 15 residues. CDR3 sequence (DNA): TGTGCCAGCAGTTTGGGACCCCTCCAGCAGGAGACCCAGTACTTC. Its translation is CASSLGPLQQETQYF.

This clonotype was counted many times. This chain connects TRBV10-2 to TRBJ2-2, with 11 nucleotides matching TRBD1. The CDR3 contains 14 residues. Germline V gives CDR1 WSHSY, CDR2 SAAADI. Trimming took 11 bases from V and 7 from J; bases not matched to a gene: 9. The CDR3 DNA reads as TGCGCCGGCGGGACAGGGGGACTGAACGGGGAGCTGTTTTTT. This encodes CAGGTGGLNGELFF.

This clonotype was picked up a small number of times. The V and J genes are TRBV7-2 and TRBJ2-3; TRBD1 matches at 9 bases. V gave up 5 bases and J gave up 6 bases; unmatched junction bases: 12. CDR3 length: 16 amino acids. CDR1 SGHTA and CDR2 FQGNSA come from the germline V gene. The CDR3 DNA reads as TGTGCCAGCAGCCGACCCGCGGGGACAGGGACCGATACGCAGTATTTT. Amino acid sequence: CASSRPAGTGTDTQYF.

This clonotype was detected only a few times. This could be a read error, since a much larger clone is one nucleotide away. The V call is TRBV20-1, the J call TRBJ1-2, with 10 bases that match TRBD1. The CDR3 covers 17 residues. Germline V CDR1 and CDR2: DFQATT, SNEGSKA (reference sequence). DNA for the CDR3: TGCTGTGCTAGAGATCAGGGACAGGGGCTAGCTAACTATGGCTACACCTTC. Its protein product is CCARDQGQGLANYGYTF.

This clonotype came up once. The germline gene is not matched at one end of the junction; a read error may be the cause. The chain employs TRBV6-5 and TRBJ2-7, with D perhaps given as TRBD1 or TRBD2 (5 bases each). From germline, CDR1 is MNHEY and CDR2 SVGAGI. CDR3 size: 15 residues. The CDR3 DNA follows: TGTGCCAGCAGTGACTCGGGACGACCGCCTTGGGAGCAGTACTTC. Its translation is CASSDSGRPPWEQYF.

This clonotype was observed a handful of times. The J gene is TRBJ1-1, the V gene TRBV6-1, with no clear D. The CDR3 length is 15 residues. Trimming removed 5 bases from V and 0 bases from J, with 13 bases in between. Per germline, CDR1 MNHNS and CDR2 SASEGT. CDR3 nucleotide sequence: TGTGCCAGCAGTCGCCGGGCCGACGTGAACACTGAAGCTTTCTTT. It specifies CASSRRADVNTEAFF.

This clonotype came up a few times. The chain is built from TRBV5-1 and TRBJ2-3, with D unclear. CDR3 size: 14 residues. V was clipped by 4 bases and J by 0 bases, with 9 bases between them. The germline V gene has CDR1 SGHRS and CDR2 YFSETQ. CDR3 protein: CASSMPDSTDTQYF. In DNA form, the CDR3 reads TGCGCCAGCAGCATGCCAGACAGCACAGATACGCAGTATTTT. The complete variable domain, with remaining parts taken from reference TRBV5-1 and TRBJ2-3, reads KAGVTQTPRYLIKTRGQQVTLSCSPISGHRSVSWYQQTPGQGLQFLFEYFSETQRNKGNFPGRFSGRQFSNSRSEMNVSTLELGDSALYLCASSMPDSTDTQYFGPGTRLTVL.

This chain's CDR3 is CASSSDDYGYTF. The CDR3 nucleotides are TGTGCCAGCTCATCGGACGACTATGGCTACACCTTC. The J gene is TRBJ1-2, the V gene TRBV18; D gene ambiguous. This CDR3 comprises 12 residues. The V gene's germline CDR1 is KGHSH and CDR2 LQKENI. V was shortened by 5 bases and J by 3 bases, with 7 bases between the two germline ends.

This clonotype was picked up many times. In DNA, the CDR3 is TGTGCCAGCTCACCAGGCGAGCGGGGGGAAGAGACCCAGTACTTC. It encodes CASSPGERGEETQYF. V and J are TRBV18 and TRBJ2-5, with TRBD2 identical over 9 bases. CDR3 size: 15 residues. CDR1 is KGHSH, CDR2 LQKENI, per germline. Unmatched junction bases numbered 4, after V lost 2 bases and J lost 3 bases. Supplemented by reference TRBV18 and TRBJ2-5, the full variable domain reads NAGVMQNPRHLVRRRGQEARLRCSPMKGHSHVYWYRQLPEEGLKFMVYLQKENIIDESGMPKERFSAEFPKEGPSILRIQQVVRGDSAAYFCASSPGERGEETQYFGPGTRLLVL.